The sequence of this TCR beta chain was determined in a study of T cell responses to AZD1222 COVID-19 vaccine. Clones were read by immunoSEQ multiplex PCR, and TCRdb kept only the in-frame ones, dropping some. The table records 120,000 to 150,000 clones, roughly nine tenths of them present only once. This CDR3 is built from 12 residues. Trimming cost V 4 bases and J 4 bases, with 5 bases left between them. Germline V lookup: CDR1 LGHDT, CDR2 YNNKEL (reference sequence). A note on this clone: What it binds is unknown.

Whole-study findings and limits: Rises in breadth and depth of Spike-specific TCRs came after two AZD1222 doses. Females made up more of the donors, who were largely white British, and clonal diversity may have come out too low. Spike regions recognized by vaccine-associated CD4 TCRs spanned the protein, led by 160-218 and 743-854.

The TCR comes from an adult who received the MenACWY meningococcal vaccine as a control. The gene calls are TRBV3-1 (or the pseudogene TRBV3-2) and TRBJ1-5; D unresolved. The material sequenced was peripheral blood, taken 28 days after the second dose of the MenACWY control vaccine. CDR3 coding DNA: TGTGCCAGCAGCCCGGGTAATCAGCCCCAGCATTTT. Encoded protein: CASSPGNQPQHF.